This TCR beta chain came from a study of blood T cells in healthy people across ages. Points from the study as a whole: It was the long-lived donors that had more naive CD4+ cells and higher diversity than aged donors. For the donors, CMV status was unknown and possibly confounded expanded clonotype changes.

With regard to this clonotype: Its antigen is still unknown.

It was with a sample-barcoded 5' primer and a J-beta primer mix that a second PCR of roughly 7 to 12 cycles was run. One entry per CDR3 protein, called by TCRdb with MiXCR from the 5' RACE reads. This sample yields roughly 2 million distinct CDR3 sequences, of which approximately 50% are seen a single time; around 2.1% belongs to the top ten. Each donor's blood draw was 8.5 to 10 milliliters of peripheral blood. Every sample yielded at least 6.5 million isolated PBMCs. The CDR3 spans 15 residues. Trimming cost V 3 bases and J 1 base; bases outside gene matches: 4. Germline CDR1 is SGHNT and CDR2 is YYREEE (reference sequence).

This receptor was obtained from a woman in her thirties or forties in good health. Sample: blood. The chain employs TRBV5-4 and TRBJ2-5; TRBD2 matches at 9 bases. DNA for the CDR3: TGTGCCAGCAGCTCCGTAGCGGGGGCCCAAGAGACCCAGTACTTC. Translating it yields CASSSVAGAQETQYF.